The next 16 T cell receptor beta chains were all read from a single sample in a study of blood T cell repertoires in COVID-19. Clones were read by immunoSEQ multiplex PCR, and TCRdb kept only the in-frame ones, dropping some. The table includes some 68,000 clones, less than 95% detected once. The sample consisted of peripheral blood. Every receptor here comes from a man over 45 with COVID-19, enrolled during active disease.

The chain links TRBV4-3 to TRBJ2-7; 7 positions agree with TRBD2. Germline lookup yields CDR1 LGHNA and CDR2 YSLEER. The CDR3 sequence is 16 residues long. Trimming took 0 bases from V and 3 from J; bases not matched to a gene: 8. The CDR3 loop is CASSQDYAGARYEQYF. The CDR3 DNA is TGCGCCAGCAGCCAAGATTACGCGGGAGCCCGCTACGAGCAGTACTTC.

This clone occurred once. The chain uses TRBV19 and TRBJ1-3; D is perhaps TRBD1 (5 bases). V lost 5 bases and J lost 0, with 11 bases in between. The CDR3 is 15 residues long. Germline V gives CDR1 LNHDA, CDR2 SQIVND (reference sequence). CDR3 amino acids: CASSATGDSGNTIYF. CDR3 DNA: TGTGCCAGTAGTGCCACAGGAGACTCTGGAAACACCATATATTTT. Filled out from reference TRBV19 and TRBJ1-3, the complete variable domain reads DGGITQSPKYLFRKEGQNVTLSCEQNLNHDAMYWYRQDPGQGLRLIYYSQIVNDFQKGDIAEGYSVSREKKESFPLTVTSAQKNPTAFYLCASSATGDSGNTIYFGEGSWLTVV.

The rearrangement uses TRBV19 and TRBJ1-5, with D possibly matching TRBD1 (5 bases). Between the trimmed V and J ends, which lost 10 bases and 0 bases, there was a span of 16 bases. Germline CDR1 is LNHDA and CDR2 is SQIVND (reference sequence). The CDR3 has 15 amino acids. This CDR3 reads CATGTPAASNQPQHF. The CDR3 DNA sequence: TGTGCCACCGGGACTCCTGCCGCTAGCAATCAGCCCCAGCATTTT.

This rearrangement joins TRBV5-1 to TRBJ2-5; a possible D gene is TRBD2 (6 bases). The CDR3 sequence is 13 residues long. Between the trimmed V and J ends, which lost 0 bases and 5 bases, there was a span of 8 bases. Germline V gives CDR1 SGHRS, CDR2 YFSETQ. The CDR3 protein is CASSLEGRETQYF. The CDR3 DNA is TGCGCCAGCAGCTTGGAAGGGAGGGAGACCCAGTACTTC.

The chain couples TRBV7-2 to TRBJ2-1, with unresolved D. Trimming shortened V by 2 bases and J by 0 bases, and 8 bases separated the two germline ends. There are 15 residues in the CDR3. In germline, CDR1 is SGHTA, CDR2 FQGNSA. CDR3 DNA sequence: TGTGCCAGCAGCTTAACACGTAACTCCTACAATGAGCAGTTCTTC. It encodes CASSLTRNSYNEQFF.

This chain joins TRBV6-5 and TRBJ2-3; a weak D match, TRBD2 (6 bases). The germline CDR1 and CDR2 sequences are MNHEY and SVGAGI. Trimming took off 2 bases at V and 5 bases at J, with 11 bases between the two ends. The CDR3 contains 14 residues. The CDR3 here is CASSYGGSVDTQYF. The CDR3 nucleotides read TGTGCCAGCAGTTACGGGGGGTCCGTAGATACGCAGTATTTT.

For the CDR3, the DNA is TGTGCCAGCAGTTTGTACGGACAGACCTACCAGCCCCAGCATTTT. Amino acid sequence: CASSLYGQTYQPQHF. The rearrangement links TRBV28 to TRBJ1-5, with D possibly TRBD1 on 6 matching bases. CDR3 size: 15 residues. V was pared by 3 bases and J by 7 bases, with 16 bases between. The germline V gene encodes CDR1 MDHEN and CDR2 SYDVKM.

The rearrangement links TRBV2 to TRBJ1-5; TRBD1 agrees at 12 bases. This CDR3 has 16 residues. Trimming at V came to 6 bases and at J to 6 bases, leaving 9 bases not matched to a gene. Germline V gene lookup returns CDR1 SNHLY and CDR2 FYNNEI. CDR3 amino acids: CASRESGTGGGQPQHF. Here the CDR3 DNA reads TGTGCCAGCAGGGAATCCGGGACAGGGGGCGGTCAGCCCCAGCATTTT.

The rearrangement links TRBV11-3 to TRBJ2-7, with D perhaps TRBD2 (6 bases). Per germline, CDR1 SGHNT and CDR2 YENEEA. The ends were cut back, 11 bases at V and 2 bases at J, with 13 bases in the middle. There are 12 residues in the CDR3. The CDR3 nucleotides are TGTGCCTCCGGAGGGACCCCCTACGAGCAGTACTTC. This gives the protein CASGGTPYEQYF. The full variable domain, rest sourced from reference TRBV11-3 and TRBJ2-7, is EAGVVQSPRYKIIEKKQPVAFWCNPISGHNTLYWYLQNLGQGPELLIRYENEEAVDDSQLPKDRFSAERLKGVDSTLKIQPAELGDSAVYLCASGGTPYEQYFGPGTRLTVT.

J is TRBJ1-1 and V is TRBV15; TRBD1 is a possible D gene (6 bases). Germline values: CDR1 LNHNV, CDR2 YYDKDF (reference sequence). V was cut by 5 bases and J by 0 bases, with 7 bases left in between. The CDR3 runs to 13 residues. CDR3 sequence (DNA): TGTGCCACCAGCGGGGGCATGAACACTGAAGCTTTCTTT. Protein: CATSGGMNTEAFF.

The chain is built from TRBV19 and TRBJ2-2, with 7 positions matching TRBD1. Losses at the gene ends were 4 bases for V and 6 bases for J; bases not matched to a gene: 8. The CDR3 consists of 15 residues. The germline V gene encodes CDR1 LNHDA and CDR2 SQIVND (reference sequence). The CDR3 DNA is TGTGCCAGTAGTAACCAAGGACAGGTTGCCGGGGAGCTGTTTTTT. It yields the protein CASSNQGQVAGELFF.

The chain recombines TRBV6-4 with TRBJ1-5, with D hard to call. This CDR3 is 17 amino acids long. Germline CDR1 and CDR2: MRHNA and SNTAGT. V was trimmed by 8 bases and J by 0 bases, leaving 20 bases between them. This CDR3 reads CASPSGRNPYSNQPQHF. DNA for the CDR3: TGTGCCAGCCCGAGCGGACGGAATCCTTATAGCAATCAGCCCCAGCATTTT.

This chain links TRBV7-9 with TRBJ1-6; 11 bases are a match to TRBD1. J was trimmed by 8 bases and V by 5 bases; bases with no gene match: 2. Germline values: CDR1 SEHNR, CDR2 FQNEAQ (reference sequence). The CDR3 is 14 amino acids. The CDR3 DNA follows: TGTGCCAGCAGCCGGGGACAGGGGGATTCACCCCTCCACTTT. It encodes CASSRGQGDSPLHF.

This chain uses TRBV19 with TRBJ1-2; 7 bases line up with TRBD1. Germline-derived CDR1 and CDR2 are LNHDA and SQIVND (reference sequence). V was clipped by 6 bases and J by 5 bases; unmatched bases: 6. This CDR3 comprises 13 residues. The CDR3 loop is CASRRDRDYGYTF. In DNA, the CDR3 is TGTGCCAGTAGGAGAGACAGGGATTATGGCTACACCTTC. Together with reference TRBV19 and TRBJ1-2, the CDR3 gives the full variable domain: DGGITQSPKYLFRKEGQNVTLSCEQNLNHDAMYWYRQDPGQGLRLIYYSQIVNDFQKGDIAEGYSVSREKKESFPLTVTSAQKNPTAFYLCASRRDRDYGYTFGSGTRLTVV.

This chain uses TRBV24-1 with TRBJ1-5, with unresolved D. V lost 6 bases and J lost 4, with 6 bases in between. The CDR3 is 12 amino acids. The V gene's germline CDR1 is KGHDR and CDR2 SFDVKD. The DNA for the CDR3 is TGTGCCACCAGTACAGTGAATCAGCCCCAGCATTTT. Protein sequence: CATSTVNQPQHF.

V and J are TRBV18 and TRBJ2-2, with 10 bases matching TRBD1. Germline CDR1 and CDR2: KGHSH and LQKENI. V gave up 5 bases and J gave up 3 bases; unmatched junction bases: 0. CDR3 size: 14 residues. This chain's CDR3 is CASSGTGDTGELFF. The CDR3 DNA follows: TGTGCCAGCTCAGGGACAGGGGACACCGGGGAGCTGTTTTTT. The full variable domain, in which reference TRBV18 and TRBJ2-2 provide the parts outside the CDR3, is NAGVMQNPRHLVRRRGQEARLRCSPMKGHSHVYWYRQLPEEGLKFMVYLQKENIIDESGMPKERFSAEFPKEGPSILRIQQVVRGDSAAYFCASSGTGDTGELFFGEGSRLTVL.